A selection of T cell receptor beta chains follows, all from one sample in a study of Graves' ophthalmopathy and Graves' hyperthyroidism. TCRdb reprocessed the multiplex PCR reads via MiXCR and lists one record per CDR3 protein. Of some 750,000 distinct CDR3 sequences listed, 35% to 50% are singletons. The sequenced sample was peripheral blood. The receptors come from an adult man with Graves' ophthalmopathy. The CDR3 runs from the conserved cysteine through the conserved F or W. Fields, in order: J gene, V gene, D gene, clone size, CDR3 length, CDR3 protein, CDR3 DNA. The D gene is left open where the match is weak. Clone size appears in some rows only: once, few, many, or a class for an expanded clone.

J gene: TRBJ1-2
V gene: TRBV24-1
D gene: -
clone size: once
CDR3 length: 12
CDR3 protein: CATSDPGNGYTF
CDR3 DNA: TGTGCCACCAGTGATCCCGGGAATGGCTACACCTTC

J gene: TRBJ2-7
V gene: TRBV11-3
D gene: -
clone size: few
CDR3 length: 12
CDR3 protein: CASRHGAYEQYF
CDR3 DNA: TGTGCCAGCAGACATGGAGCCTACGAGCAGTACTTC

J gene: TRBJ2-7
V gene: TRBV4-3
D gene: TRBD2
clone size: -
CDR3 length: 14
CDR3 protein: CASSQERTRDEQYF
CDR3 DNA: TGCGCCAGCAGCCAAGAAAGGACTAGGGACGAGCAGTACTTC

J gene: TRBJ1-2
V gene: TRBV10-3
D gene: TRBD1
clone size: -
CDR3 length: 14
CDR3 protein: CAIRDVGTAYGYTF
CDR3 DNA: TGTGCCATCAGGGATGTCGGGACAGCCTATGGCTACACCTTC

J gene: TRBJ1-5
V gene: TRBV24-1
D gene: -
clone size: -
CDR3 length: 13
CDR3 protein: CASSPSPGTPQHF
CDR3 DNA: TGTGCCAGCTCACCATCCCCAGGGACGCCCCAGCATTTT

J gene: TRBJ2-3
V gene: TRBV20-1
D gene: -
clone size: -
CDR3 length: 13
CDR3 protein: CSADSGSTDTQYF
CDR3 DNA: TGCAGTGCCGATAGCGGCAGCACAGATACGCAGTATTTT

J gene: TRBJ2-5
V gene: TRBV7-6
D gene: TRBD2
clone size: -
CDR3 length: 18
CDR3 protein: CASSFHAVTSGSWETQYF
CDR3 DNA: TGTGCTAGCAGCTTCCACGCGGTGACTAGCGGGAGCTGGGAGACCCAGTACTTC

J gene: TRBJ1-1
V gene: TRBV2
D gene: -
clone size: once
CDR3 length: 14
CDR3 protein: CASRQITLNTEAFF
CDR3 DNA: TGTGCCAGCAGACAGATCACCTTGAACACTGAAGCTTTCTTT

J gene: TRBJ2-7
V gene: TRBV4-3
D gene: -
clone size: -
CDR3 length: 15
CDR3 protein: CASSRSRQTNNEQYF
CDR3 DNA: TGCGCCAGCAGCCGTTCACGACAAACTAACAACGAGCAGTACTTC

J gene: TRBJ2-7
V gene: TRBV25-1
D gene: TRBD1
clone size: -
CDR3 length: 14
CDR3 protein: CASSPQGSGAEQYF
CDR3 DNA: TGTGCCAGCTCACCACAGGGGAGCGGTGCCGAGCAGTACTTC

J gene: TRBJ1-5
V gene: TRBV2
D gene: TRBD1
clone size: many
CDR3 length: 14
CDR3 protein: CASSDRGTGQPQHF
CDR3 DNA: TGTGCCAGCAGTGACAGGGGGACAGGGCAGCCCCAGCATTTT

J gene: TRBJ1-2
V gene: TRBV6-5
D gene: TRBD1
clone size: few
CDR3 length: 16
CDR3 protein: CASTPRFGTANYGYTF
CDR3 DNA: TGTGCCAGCACCCCCAGATTCGGGACAGCTAACTATGGCTACACCTTC

J gene: TRBJ1-3
V gene: TRBV7-9
D gene: -
clone size: many
CDR3 length: 14
CDR3 protein: CASSLHQGGGTIYF
CDR3 DNA: TGTGCCAGCAGCTTACACCAGGGCGGCGGCACCATATATTTT

J gene: TRBJ1-2
V gene: TRBV6-6
D gene: -
clone size: few
CDR3 length: 13
CDR3 protein: CASSYQGIYGYTF
CDR3 DNA: TGTGCCAGCAGTTACCAGGGGATCTATGGCTACACCTTC

J gene: TRBJ1-1
V gene: TRBV4-3
D gene: -
clone size: few
CDR3 length: 15
CDR3 protein: CASSLTGLTNTEAFF
CDR3 DNA: TGCGCCAGCAGCCTAACGGGACTCACGAACACTGAAGCTTTCTTT

J gene: TRBJ1-1
V gene: TRBV9
D gene: -
clone size: many
CDR3 length: 15
CDR3 protein: CASSVDPGTNTEAFF
CDR3 DNA: TGTGCCAGCAGCGTAGATCCAGGGACGAACACTGAAGCTTTCTTT

J gene: TRBJ1-3
V gene: TRBV7-8
D gene: -
clone size: many
CDR3 length: 14
CDR3 protein: CASSLEQGGNTIYF
CDR3 DNA: TGTGCCAGCAGCTTAGAACAGGGAGGGAACACCATATATTTT

J gene: TRBJ1-2
V gene: TRBV2
D gene: TRBD1
clone size: -
CDR3 length: 18
CDR3 protein: CASRGLGQGLEGHYGYTF
CDR3 DNA: TGTGCCAGCAGGGGATTGGGACAGGGACTTGAAGGACACTATGGCTACACCTTC

J gene: TRBJ2-2
V gene: TRBV7-3
D gene: -
clone size: few
CDR3 length: 15
CDR3 protein: CASSLHGLVTGELFF
CDR3 DNA: TGTGCCAGCAGCTTACACGGGCTGGTCACCGGGGAGCTGTTTTTT

J gene: TRBJ2-5
V gene: TRBV7-9
D gene: -
clone size: -
CDR3 length: 14
CDR3 protein: CASSLGWPQEAQYF
CDR3 DNA: TGTGCCAGCAGCTTAGGGTGGCCCCAAGAGGCCCAGTACTTC

J gene: TRBJ2-7
V gene: TRBV29-1
D gene: -
clone size: few
CDR3 length: 13
CDR3 protein: CSVGGTATYEQYF
CDR3 DNA: TGCAGCGTAGGAGGGACAGCCACCTACGAGCAGTACTTC

J gene: TRBJ2-7
V gene: TRBV5-1
D gene: TRBD1
clone size: many
CDR3 length: 14
CDR3 protein: CASSLGGQSKEQYF
CDR3 DNA: TGCGCCAGCAGCTTGGGGGGACAGTCTAAGGAGCAGTACTTC

J gene: TRBJ1-2
V gene: TRBV15
D gene: TRBD1
clone size: -
CDR3 length: 14
CDR3 protein: CATSSRTGRHGYTF
CDR3 DNA: TGTGCCACCAGCAGTAGGACAGGCAGGCATGGCTACACCTTC

J gene: TRBJ1-5
V gene: TRBV6-6
D gene: -
clone size: -
CDR3 length: 14
CDR3 protein: CAITGTLPGQPQHF
CDR3 DNA: TGTGCCATAACCGGGACCCTGCCGGGTCAGCCCCAGCATTTT